This TCR beta chain is from a study of blood T cells in healthy people across ages. Study-level points and caveats: Estimates of diversity drawn from one million T cells were considered underestimates. Getting older went along with TCR beta diversity per million T cells dropping roughly linearly.

Points on this clonotype: The antigen is not known.

Germline CDR1 and CDR2: SGHRS and YFSETQ. Trimming removed 0 bases from V and 9 bases from J; junction bases left unmatched: 9. The CDR3 is made up of 16 amino acids. PCR was performed a second time for about 6 to 12 cycles using a sample-barcoded 5' primer and a J-beta primer mix. TCRdb re-analysed the 5' RACE reads in MiXCR, keeping a single row per CDR3 protein. The profile shows some 1.5 million distinct CDR3 sequences, 25% to 30% of them singletons. Material: blood. The rearrangement uses TRBV5-1 and TRBJ2-1; 10 bases are shared with TRBD2. The source of this sequence is a woman aged 25 to 39 in good health. The CDR3 spells CASSLALAGRVGEQFF. In DNA form, the CDR3 reads TGCGCCAGCAGCTTGGCACTAGCGGGACGGGTGGGTGAGCAGTTCTTC.